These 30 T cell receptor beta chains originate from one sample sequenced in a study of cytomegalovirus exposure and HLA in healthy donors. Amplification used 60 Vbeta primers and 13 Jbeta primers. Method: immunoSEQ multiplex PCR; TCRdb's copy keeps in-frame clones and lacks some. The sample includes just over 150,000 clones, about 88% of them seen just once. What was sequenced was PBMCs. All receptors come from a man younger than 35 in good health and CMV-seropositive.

CDR3 in DNA: TGTGCCAGCAGCGGAGTAGCGGGGAAGGGGTCCGATACGCAGTATTTT. Translating it yields CASSGVAGKGSDTQYF. The genes are TRBV11-2 and TRBJ2-3, with TRBD2 identical over 8 bases. The CDR3 spans 16 residues. In germline, CDR1 is SGHAT, CDR2 FQNNGV. The V segment lost 5 bases and the J segment 6 bases; nucleotides outside the gene matches: 13.

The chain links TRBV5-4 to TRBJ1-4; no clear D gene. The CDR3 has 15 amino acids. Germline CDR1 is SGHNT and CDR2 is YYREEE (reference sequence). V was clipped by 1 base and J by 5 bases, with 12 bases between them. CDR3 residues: CASSLIGKGNEKLFF. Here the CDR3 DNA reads TGTGCCAGCAGCTTGATCGGGAAAGGGAATGAAAAACTGTTTTTT.

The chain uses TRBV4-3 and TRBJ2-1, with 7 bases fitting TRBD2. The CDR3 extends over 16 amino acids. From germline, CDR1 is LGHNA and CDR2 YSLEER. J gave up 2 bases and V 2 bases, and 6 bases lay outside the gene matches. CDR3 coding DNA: TGCGCCAGCAGCCAACGGGCGGGGGAGACCTACAATGAGCAGTTCTTC. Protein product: CASSQRAGETYNEQFF.

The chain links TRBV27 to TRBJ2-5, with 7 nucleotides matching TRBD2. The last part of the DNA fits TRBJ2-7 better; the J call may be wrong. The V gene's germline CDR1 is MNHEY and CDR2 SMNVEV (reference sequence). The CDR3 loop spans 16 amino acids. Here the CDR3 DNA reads TGTGCCAGCACCCCCGAAGGGAGGGGAAGGAGCTACGAGCAGTACTTC. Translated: CASTPEGRGRSYEQYF.

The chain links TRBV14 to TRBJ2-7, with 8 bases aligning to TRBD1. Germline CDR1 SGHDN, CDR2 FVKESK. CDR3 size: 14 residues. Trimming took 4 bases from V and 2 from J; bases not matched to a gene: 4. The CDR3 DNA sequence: TGTGCCAGCAGCCCCGGACAGGGAACCTACGAGCAGTACTTC. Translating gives CASSPGQGTYEQYF.

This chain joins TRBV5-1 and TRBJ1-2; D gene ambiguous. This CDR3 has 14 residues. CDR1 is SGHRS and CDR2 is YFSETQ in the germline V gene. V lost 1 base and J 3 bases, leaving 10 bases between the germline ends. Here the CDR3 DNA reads TGCGCCAGCAGCTTGAGTTCCGGGGACTATGGCTACACCTTC. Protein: CASSLSSGDYGYTF. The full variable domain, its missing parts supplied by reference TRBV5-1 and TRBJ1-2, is KAGVTQTPRYLIKTRGQQVTLSCSPISGHRSVSWYQQTPGQGLQFLFEYFSETQRNKGNFPGRFSGRQFSNSRSEMNVSTLELGDSALYLCASSLSSGDYGYTFGSGTRLTVV.

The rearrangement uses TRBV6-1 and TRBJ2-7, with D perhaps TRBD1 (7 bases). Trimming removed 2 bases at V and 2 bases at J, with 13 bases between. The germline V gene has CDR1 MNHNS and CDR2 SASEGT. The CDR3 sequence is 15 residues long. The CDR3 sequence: CASSESPGGTYEQYF. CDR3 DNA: TGTGCCAGCAGTGAAAGTCCAGGGGGGACCTACGAGCAGTACTTC.

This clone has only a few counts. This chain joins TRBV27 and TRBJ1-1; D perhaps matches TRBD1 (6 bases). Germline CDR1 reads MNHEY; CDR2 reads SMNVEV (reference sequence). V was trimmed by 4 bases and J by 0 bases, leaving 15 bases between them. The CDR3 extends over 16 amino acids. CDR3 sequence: CASSSLTGNLNTEAFF. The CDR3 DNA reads TGTGCCAGCAGTTCACTGACAGGTAACTTGAACACTGAAGCTTTCTTT.

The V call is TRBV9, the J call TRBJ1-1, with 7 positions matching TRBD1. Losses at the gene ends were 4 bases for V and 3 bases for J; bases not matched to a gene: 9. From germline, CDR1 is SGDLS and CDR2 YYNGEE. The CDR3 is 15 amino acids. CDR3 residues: CASSYDLDRDTEAFF. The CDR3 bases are TGTGCCAGCAGCTACGACCTCGACAGGGACACTGAAGCTTTCTTT. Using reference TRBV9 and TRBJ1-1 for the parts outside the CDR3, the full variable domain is DSGVTQTPKHLITATGQRVTLRCSPRSGDLSVYWYQQSLDQGLQFLIQYYNGEERAKGNILERFSAQQFPDLHSELNLSSLELGDSALYFCASSYDLDRDTEAFFGQGTRLTVV.

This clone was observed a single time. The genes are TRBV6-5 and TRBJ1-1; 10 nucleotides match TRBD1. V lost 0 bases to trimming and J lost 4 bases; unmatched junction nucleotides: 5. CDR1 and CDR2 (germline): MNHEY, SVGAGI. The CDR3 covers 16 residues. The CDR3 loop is CASSYSRTGGSTEAFF. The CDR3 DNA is TGTGCCAGCAGTTACTCGAGGACAGGGGGGAGCACTGAAGCTTTCTTT.

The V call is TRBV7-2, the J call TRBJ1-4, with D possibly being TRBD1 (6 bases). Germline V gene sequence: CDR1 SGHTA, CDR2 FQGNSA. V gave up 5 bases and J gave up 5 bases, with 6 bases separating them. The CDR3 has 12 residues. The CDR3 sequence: CASSGQNEKLFF. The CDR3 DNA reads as TGTGCCAGCAGCGGACAGAATGAAAAACTGTTTTTT. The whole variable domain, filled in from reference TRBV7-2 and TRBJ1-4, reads GAGVSQSPSNKVTEKGKDVELRCDPISGHTALYWYRQSLGQGLEFLIYFQGNSAPDKSGLPSDRFSAERTGGSVSTLTIQRTQQEDSAVYLCASSGQNEKLFFGSGTQLSVL.

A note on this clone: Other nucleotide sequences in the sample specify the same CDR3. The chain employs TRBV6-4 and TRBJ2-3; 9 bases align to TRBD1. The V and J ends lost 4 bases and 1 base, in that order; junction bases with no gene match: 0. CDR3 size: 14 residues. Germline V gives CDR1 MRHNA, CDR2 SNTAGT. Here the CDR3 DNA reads TGTGCCAGCAGTGGGACAGGGGGCACAGATACGCAGTATTTT. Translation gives CASSGTGGTDTQYF.

The CDR3 here is CASSLDDSGGAWSTDTQYF. In nucleotides, the CDR3 is TGTGCCAGCAGCTTAGATGATAGCGGGGGGGCCTGGAGCACAGATACGCAGTATTTT. The V gene is TRBV11-2, the J gene TRBJ2-3, with 11 positions matching TRBD2. The ends lost 0 bases at V and 0 bases at J; junction bases unmatched: 8. In germline, CDR1 is SGHAT, CDR2 FQNNGV. This CDR3 spans 19 amino acids.

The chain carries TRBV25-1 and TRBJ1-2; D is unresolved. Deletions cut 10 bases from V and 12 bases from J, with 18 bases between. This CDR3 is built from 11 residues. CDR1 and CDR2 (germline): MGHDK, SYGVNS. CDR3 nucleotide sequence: TGTGCCAACCTGGGGAGTATCCTCGACACCTTC. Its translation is CANLGSILDTF.

CDR3 amino acids: CASSPAATGNNQPQHF. The CDR3 nucleotides are TGTGCCAGCTCACCCGCCGCGACAGGCAACAATCAGCCCCAGCATTTT. The chain carries TRBV18 and TRBJ1-5, with D tentatively TRBD1 (6 bases). From germline, CDR1 is KGHSH and CDR2 LQKENI. CDR3 length: 16 amino acids. Trimming stripped 3 bases from V and 3 bases from J, with 15 bases between.

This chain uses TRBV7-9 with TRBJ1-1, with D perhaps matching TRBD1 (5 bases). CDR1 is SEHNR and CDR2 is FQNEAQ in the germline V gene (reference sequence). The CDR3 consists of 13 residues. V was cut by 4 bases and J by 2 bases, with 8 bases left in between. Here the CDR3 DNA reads TGTGCCAGCAGCTGGGGGGGAAACACTGAAGCTTTCTTT. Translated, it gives CASSWGGNTEAFF. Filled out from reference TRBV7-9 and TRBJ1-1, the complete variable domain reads DTGVSQNPRHKITKRGQNVTFRCDPISEHNRLYWYRQTLGQGPEFLTYFQNEAQLEKSRLLSDRFSAERPKGSFSTLEIQRTEQGDSAMYLCASSWGGNTEAFFGQGTRLTVV.

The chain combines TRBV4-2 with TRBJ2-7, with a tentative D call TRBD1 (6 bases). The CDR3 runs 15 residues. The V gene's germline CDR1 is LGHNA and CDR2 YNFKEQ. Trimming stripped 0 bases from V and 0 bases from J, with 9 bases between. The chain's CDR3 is CASSQEAGVSYEQYF. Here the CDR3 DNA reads TGTGCCAGCAGCCAAGAGGCAGGGGTCTCCTACGAGCAGTACTTC.

CDR3 in amino acids: CAWSRTRTGHNEQYF. DNA of the CDR3: TGTGCCTGGAGCCGCACTCGGACAGGGCACAACGAGCAGTACTTC. This sequence joins TRBV30 and TRBJ2-7, with 8 bases lining up with TRBD1. Germline CDR1 is GTSNPN and CDR2 is SVGIG (reference sequence). CDR3 length equals 15 residues. With 3 bases clipped from V and 5 bases from J, the junction kept 12 bases outside the gene matches.

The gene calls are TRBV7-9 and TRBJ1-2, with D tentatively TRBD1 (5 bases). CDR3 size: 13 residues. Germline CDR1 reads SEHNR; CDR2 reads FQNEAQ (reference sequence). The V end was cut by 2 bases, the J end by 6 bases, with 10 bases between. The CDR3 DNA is TGTGCCAGCAGCTTATCACCAGGGAATGGCTACACCTTC. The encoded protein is CASSLSPGNGYTF.

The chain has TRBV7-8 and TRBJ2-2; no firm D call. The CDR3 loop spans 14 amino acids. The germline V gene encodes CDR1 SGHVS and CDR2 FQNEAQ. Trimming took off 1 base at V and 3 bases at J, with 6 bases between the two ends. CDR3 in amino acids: CASSLVTDTGELFF. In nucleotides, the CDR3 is TGTGCCAGCAGCTTAGTTACGGACACCGGGGAGCTGTTTTTT.

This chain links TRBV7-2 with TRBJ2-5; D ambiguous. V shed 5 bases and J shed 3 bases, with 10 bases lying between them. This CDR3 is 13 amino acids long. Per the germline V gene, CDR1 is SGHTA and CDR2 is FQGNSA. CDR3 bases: TGTGCCAGCAGCCGAGACTCGAAAGAGACCCAGTACTTC. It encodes CASSRDSKETQYF.

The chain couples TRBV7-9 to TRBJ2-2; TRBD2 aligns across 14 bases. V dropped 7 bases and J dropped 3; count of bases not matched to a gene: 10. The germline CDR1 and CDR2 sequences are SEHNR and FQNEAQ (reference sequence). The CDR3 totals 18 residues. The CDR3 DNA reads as TGTGCCAGCACCGCGACTAGCGGGGGGGCAAAATACACCGGGGAGCTGTTTTTT. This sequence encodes CASTATSGGAKYTGELFF.

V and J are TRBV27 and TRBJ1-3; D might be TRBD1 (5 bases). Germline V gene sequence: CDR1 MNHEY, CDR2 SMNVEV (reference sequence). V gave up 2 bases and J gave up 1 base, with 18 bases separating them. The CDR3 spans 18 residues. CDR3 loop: CASSLTLGGVGSGNTIYF. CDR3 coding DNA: TGTGCCAGCAGTTTAACATTGGGAGGGGTTGGGTCTGGAAACACCATATATTTT.

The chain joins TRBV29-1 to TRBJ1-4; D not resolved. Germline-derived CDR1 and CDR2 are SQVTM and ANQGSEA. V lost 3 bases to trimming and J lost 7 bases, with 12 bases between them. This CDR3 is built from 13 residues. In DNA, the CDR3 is TGCAGCGTTGATCTCCAGGCGAGTGAAAAACTGTTTTTT. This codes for CSVDLQASEKLFF.

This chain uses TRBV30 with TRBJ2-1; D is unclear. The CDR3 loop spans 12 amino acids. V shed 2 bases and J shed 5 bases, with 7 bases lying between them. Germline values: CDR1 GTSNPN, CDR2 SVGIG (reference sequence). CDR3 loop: CAWSPNNNEQFF. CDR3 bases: TGTGCCTGGAGTCCCAACAACAATGAGCAGTTCTTC.

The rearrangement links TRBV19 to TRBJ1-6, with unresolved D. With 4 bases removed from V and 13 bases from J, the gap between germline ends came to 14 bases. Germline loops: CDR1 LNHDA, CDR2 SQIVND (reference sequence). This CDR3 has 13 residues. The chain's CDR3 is CASSTPFGSPLHF. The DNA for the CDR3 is TGTGCCAGTAGTACGCCCTTCGGGAGTCCCCTCCACTTT.

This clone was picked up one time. The CDR3 protein is CASSYSRGSYNSPLHF. For the CDR3, the DNA is TGTGCCAGCAGTTACTCACGGGGCTCCTATAATTCACCCCTCCACTTT. This chain joins TRBV6-6 and TRBJ1-6; D gene uncertain. V was pared by 0 bases and J by 0 bases, with 6 bases between. This CDR3 is built from 16 residues. In germline, CDR1 is MNHNY, CDR2 SVGAGI (reference sequence).

The chain's CDR3 is CASSDPGTAIPYEQYF. CDR3 DNA: TGTGCCAGCAGTGACCCCGGGACAGCAATCCCCTACGAGCAGTACTTC. The chain combines TRBV6-1 with TRBJ2-7; 7 bases map to TRBD1. This CDR3 has 16 residues. From germline, CDR1 is MNHNS and CDR2 SASEGT. The V segment lost 3 bases and the J segment 2 bases; nucleotides outside the gene matches: 10.

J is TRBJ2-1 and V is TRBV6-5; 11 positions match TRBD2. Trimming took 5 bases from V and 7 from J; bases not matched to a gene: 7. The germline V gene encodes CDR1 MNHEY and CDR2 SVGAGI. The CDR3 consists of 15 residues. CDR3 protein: CASSPSGGRGNEQFF. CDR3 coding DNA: TGTGCCAGCAGTCCTAGCGGGGGGCGGGGTAATGAGCAGTTCTTC.

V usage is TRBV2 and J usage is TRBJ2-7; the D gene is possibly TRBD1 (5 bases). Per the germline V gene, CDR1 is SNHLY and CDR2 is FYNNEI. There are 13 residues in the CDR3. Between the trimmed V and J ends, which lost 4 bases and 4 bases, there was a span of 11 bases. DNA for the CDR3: TGTGCCAGCAGTGTAAGGACACAATACGAGCAGTACTTC. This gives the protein CASSVRTQYEQYF. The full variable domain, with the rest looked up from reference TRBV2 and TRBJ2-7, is EPEVTQTPSHQVTQMGQEVILRCVPISNHLYFYWYRQILGQKVEFLVSFYNNEISEKSEIFDDQFSVERPDGSNFTLKIRSTKLEDSAMYFCASSVRTQYEQYFGPGTRLTVT.